The clone carrying this T cell receptor beta chain has ten or more counts. What it binds is not known. This entry is derived from a study of blood T cells in healthy people across ages. Study-level findings and limits: Fewer expanded clones and more diversity marked long-lived versus aged donors.

In each sample, at least 6.5 million PBMCs were isolated. From germline, CDR1 is LGHDT and CDR2 YNNKEL (reference sequence). The CDR3 totals 15 residues. Unmatched junction bases numbered 0, after V lost 1 base and J lost 1 base. It was with a sample-barcoded 5' primer and a J-beta primer mix that a second PCR of roughly 7 to 12 cycles was run. TCRdb re-called the 5' RACE reads through MiXCR, storing one row per CDR3 protein. The sample lists 2 million or so distinct CDR3 sequences, about 49% seen once, with approximately 2.1% in the top ten. Sequencing was done on a sample of blood. V is TRBV3-1 and J is TRBJ2-3, with TRBD2 identical over 9 bases. The source is a woman aged 40 to 50 in good health. The CDR3 DNA reads as TGTGCCAGCAGCCAAGGGACTAGCGGCACAGATACGCAGTATTTT. Amino acids: CASSQGTSGTDTQYF.